The clone carrying this T cell receptor (beta chain) is a singleton in its sample. The data originate from a study of blood T cell repertoires in COVID-19. Study-wide context: COVID-19 samples collected from the United States, Italy and Spain covered acute and convalescent phases.

This CDR3 spans 14 amino acids. Germline V gene data show CDR1 as SGHNT and CDR2 as YYREEE (reference sequence). Trimming took 3 bases from V and 2 from J, leaving 12 bases between them. Profiled with immunoSEQ multiplex PCR; TCRdb holds only in-frame clones, not every one. The repertoire includes some 350,000 clones, roughly nine tenths of them detected once, and over 0.95% sits in the top ten. Across roughly 25 US areas, participants ranged in age from 18 to 89 years. Participants' reported clinical history set cohort assignment. This sequence originates from a man younger than 35 who had recovered from COVID-19. The material sequenced was PBMCs or T cells enriched from blood (not recorded which). V is TRBV5-4 and J is TRBJ2-7, with TRBD2 as a possible D gene (6 bases). The CDR3 coding sequence is TGTGCCAGCAGCTCCGGGGGAAGTGCCTACGAGCAGTACTTC. Its translation is CASSSGGSAYEQYF.